This T cell receptor (delta chain) was documented in a study of gamma-delta T cells after stem cell transplantation. TCRdb called clones from the RT-PCR reads again using CATT. Here the sample spans roughly 3,000 delta-chain clones, 9% to 13% being singletons. This clone was detected only a few times. Trimming at V came to 1 base and at J to 3 bases, leaving 22 bases not matched to a gene. The CDR3 runs 21 residues. Germline values: CDR1 NSMFDY, CDR2 ISSIKDK. The chain joins TRAV29/DV5 to TRDJ1, with 12 bases lining up with TRDD3. Sample: gamma-delta T cells. This TCR was sampled from a human donor. It is not recorded whose cells these are; they may come from a transplant donor. The CDR3 is CAASLTYFQRTGGYLADKLIF. The CDR3 DNA reads as TGTGCAGCAAGCCTTACTTACTTCCAACGTACTGGGGGATACTTGGCCGATAAACTCATCTTT.